The 25 T cell receptor beta chains below all came from one sample that was sequenced in a study of control samples from healthy donors and cancer patients (dated by TCRdb to between 2020 and 2021). The method was the immunoSEQ multiplex PCR assay. Sourced from immuneACCESS, this table was stored by TCRdb with only in-frame sequences that have V and J called. A share of the clones is absent; for the studies checked, an unresolved V gene accounts for under half, and the remainder has no known explanation. This sample holds 95,000 to 150,000 clones; approximately 89% were observed only once. Of the sample, less than 9% falls within the top ten clones. The sample taken for sequencing was blood. Receptors originate from a woman younger than 35 in good health.

In this sample, this clone turned up once. The chain is built from TRBV14 and TRBJ2-5; D might be TRBD1 or TRBD2, each matching 5 bases. V dropped 1 base and J dropped 2 bases, with 11 bases sitting between them. Per germline, CDR1 SGHDN and CDR2 FVKESK. CDR3 size: 15 residues. The CDR3 loop is CASSQVRGPQETQYF. The CDR3 coding sequence is TGTGCCAGCAGCCAAGTGAGGGGACCACAAGAGACCCAGTACTTC.

The chain links TRBV5-6 to TRBJ1-5; no clear D. Germline loops: CDR1 SGHDT, CDR2 YYEEEE. The V end lost 3 bases, the J end lost 8 bases, and 9 bases lay between the germline ends. The CDR3 spans 12 residues. The CDR3 DNA reads as TGTGCCAGCAGCTCTTTGGATAAGCCCCAGCATTTT. It codes for CASSSLDKPQHF.

The chain links TRBV6-5 to TRBJ1-1, with a possible D match to TRBD1 (5 bases). Trimming took off 7 bases at V and 0 bases at J, with 15 bases between the two ends. Germline assignment: CDR1 MNHEY and CDR2 SVGAGI. The CDR3 consists of 15 residues. CDR3 DNA: TGTGCCAGCAATTATAACCGACAGATGAACACTGAAGCTTTCTTT. It yields the protein CASNYNRQMNTEAFF.

V is TRBV19 and J is TRBJ2-4, with 8 nucleotides matching TRBD1. Germline trimming cut 3 bases from V and 3 bases from J; bases unmatched to any gene: 4. The CDR3 extends over 15 amino acids. Per germline, CDR1 LNHDA and CDR2 SQIVND (reference sequence). Here the CDR3 DNA reads TGTGCCAGTAGTATCCAGGGGGCGAGCAAAAACATTCAGTACTTC. Translation gives CASSIQGASKNIQYF. The complete variable domain, with remaining parts taken from reference TRBV19 and TRBJ2-4, reads DGGITQSPKYLFRKEGQNVTLSCEQNLNHDAMYWYRQDPGQGLRLIYYSQIVNDFQKGDIAEGYSVSREKKESFPLTVTSAQKNPTAFYLCASSIQGASKNIQYFGAGTRLSVL.

This chain connects TRBV12-5 to TRBJ2-2; no reliable D call. Trimming pared 1 base from V and 4 bases from J, leaving 10 bases between. The germline V gene encodes CDR1 LGHNT and CDR2 FRNRAP. The CDR3 sequence is 15 residues long. The CDR3 DNA reads TGTGCTAGTGGTTTGGGAAGCCTTTTCACCGGGGAGCTGTTTTTT. Protein sequence: CASGLGSLFTGELFF. The whole variable domain, remainder taken from reference TRBV12-5 and TRBJ2-2, is DARVTQTPRHKVTEMGQEVTMRCQPILGHNTVFWYRQTMMQGLELLAYFRNRAPLDDSGMPKDRFSAEMPDATLATLKIQPSEPRDSAVYFCASGLGSLFTGELFFGEGSRLTVL.

The V and J genes are TRBV27 and TRBJ2-7; 9 nucleotides align to TRBD1. The junction had 11 bases not matched to a gene; V was cut back by 5 bases and J by 6 bases. There are 15 residues in the CDR3. The V gene's germline CDR1 is MNHEY and CDR2 SMNVEV (reference sequence). CDR3 coding DNA: TGTGCCAGCAGTCCTACCGGGACAGGGCTTTCCGAGCAGTACTTC. Translated: CASSPTGTGLSEQYF.

The chain carries TRBV7-9 and TRBJ2-7; D gene uncertain. The germline gives CDR1 SEHNR, CDR2 FQNEAQ (reference sequence). The CDR3 is made up of 14 amino acids. Trimming took off 6 bases at V and 0 bases at J, with 12 bases between the two ends. CDR3 sequence: CASSSTTTSYEQYF. DNA of the CDR3: TGTGCCAGCAGTTCCACAACAACCTCCTACGAGCAGTACTTC.

This chain links TRBV27 with TRBJ1-5; D remains unclear. CDR1 is MNHEY, CDR2 SMNVEV, per germline (reference sequence). V was clipped by 5 bases and J by 4 bases, with 9 bases between them. The CDR3 runs to 13 residues. CDR3 amino acids: CASSPWVNQPQHF. The CDR3 nucleotides are TGTGCCAGCAGTCCGTGGGTTAATCAGCCCCAGCATTTT.

The rearrangement links TRBV7-2 to TRBJ2-5, with TRBD2 matching 7 bases. The CDR3 has 13 residues. CDR1 and CDR2 from the germline V gene are SGHTA and FQGNSA. The V gene end was trimmed by 3 bases and the J gene end by 9 bases; junction bases not matched to a gene: 7. In nucleotides, the CDR3 is TGTGCCAGCAGCTTCGGGGGAGGGCTGGCCCAGTACTTC. This codes for CASSFGGGLAQYF. Variable domain in full (rest from reference TRBV7-2 and TRBJ2-5): GAGVSQSPSNKVTEKGKDVELRCDPISGHTALYWYRQSLGQGLEFLIYFQGNSAPDKSGLPSDRFSAERTGGSVSTLTIQRTQQEDSAVYLCASSFGGGLAQYFGPGTRLLVL.

The chain uses TRBV7-2 and TRBJ2-3; 7 nucleotides match TRBD2. The CDR3 consists of 14 residues. With 1 base clipped from V and 4 bases from J, the junction kept 2 bases outside the gene matches. The V gene's germline CDR1 is SGHTA and CDR2 FQGNSA. CDR3 in amino acids: CASSLDLAADTQYF. The CDR3 region has the DNA TGTGCCAGCAGCTTAGACCTAGCGGCAGATACGCAGTATTTT.

The chain joins TRBV28 to TRBJ1-3, with D maybe TRBD1 (5 bases). Trimming pared 5 bases from V and 2 bases from J, leaving 10 bases between. This CDR3 has 14 residues. CDR1 and CDR2 from the germline V gene are MDHEN and SYDVKM. The CDR3 DNA reads as TGTGCCAGCAGTCCTCAGGGAGCTGGAAACACCATATATTTT. Translated: CASSPQGAGNTIYF.

The V gene is TRBV30, the J gene TRBJ1-3; 8 bases line up with TRBD1. CDR1 is GTSNPN and CDR2 is SVGIG in the germline V gene (reference sequence). V shed 2 bases and J 4 bases; nucleotides not matched to a gene: 10. CDR3 length equals 16 residues. The CDR3 coding sequence is TGTGCCTGGAGTCGACTTTCCTCAGGGGGCGGAAACACCATATATTTT. It codes for CAWSRLSSGGGNTIYF.

The chain recombines TRBV7-8 with TRBJ2-4; D is ambiguous. The V end lost 1 base, the J end lost 0 bases, and 10 bases lay between the germline ends. Per the germline V gene, CDR1 is SGHVS and CDR2 is FQNEAQ. CDR3 size: 16 residues. CDR3 in amino acids: CASSLEGFLAKNIQYF. Here the CDR3 DNA reads TGTGCCAGCAGCTTAGAGGGCTTCTTAGCCAAAAACATTCAGTACTTC.

The V call is TRBV28, the J call TRBJ2-7; 7 positions agree with TRBD1. V gave up 4 bases and J gave up 3 bases; unmatched junction bases: 9. This CDR3 is built from 15 residues. Germline CDR1 is MDHEN and CDR2 is SYDVKM. CDR3 DNA sequence: TGTGCCAGCAGTTCCCGGTGGACAGGTAACTACGAGCAGTACTTC. It translates to CASSSRWTGNYEQYF.

This chain links TRBV15 with TRBJ2-7; no clear D gene. Trimming cost V 0 bases and J 3 bases, with 3 bases left between them. Per the germline V gene, CDR1 is LNHNV and CDR2 is YYDKDF (reference sequence). The CDR3 consists of 12 residues. CDR3 nucleotides: TGTGCCACCAGCAGAGATTTCTACGAGCAGTACTTC. It is translated as CATSRDFYEQYF.

The genes are TRBV7-3 and TRBJ2-5, with 8 bases aligning to TRBD1. The CDR3 has 16 amino acids. J lost 4 bases, V lost 2 bases, and 9 bases had no gene match. Germline V lookup: CDR1 SGHTA, CDR2 FQGTGA. Here the CDR3 reads CASSLGQGQIPETQYF. The CDR3 region has the DNA TGTGCCAGCAGCTTAGGACAGGGTCAAATCCCAGAGACCCAGTACTTC.

This clone was detected once. The J gene is TRBJ1-1, the V gene TRBV7-2, with D uncertain. The germline V gene encodes CDR1 SGHTA and CDR2 FQGNSA. V was trimmed by 1 base and J by 1 base, leaving 10 bases between them. The CDR3 is 15 amino acids. This CDR3 reads CASSLVFWGNTEAFF. In DNA form, the CDR3 reads TGTGCCAGCAGCTTAGTCTTTTGGGGGAACACTGAAGCTTTCTTT.

The chain links TRBV15 to TRBJ2-7, with 14 nucleotides matching TRBD2. Germline CDR1 and CDR2: LNHNV and YYDKDF (reference sequence). The CDR3 covers 18 residues. V shed 3 bases, J shed 3 bases, and the junction held 10 bases outside the gene matches. The CDR3 DNA sequence: TGTGCCACCAGCAGCGACACCGAGACTAGCGGGGGGGTCTACGAGCAGTACTTC. Translating it yields CATSSDTETSGGVYEQYF.

The V call is TRBV6-4, the J call TRBJ2-7; D may correspond to TRBD1 or TRBD2 (5 bases each). The CDR3 length is 15 residues. Per germline, CDR1 MRHNA and CDR2 SNTAGT. Trimming pared 4 bases from V and 2 bases from J, leaving 15 bases between. CDR3 amino acids: CASSGRGLTPYEQYF. Written as DNA, the CDR3 is TGTGCCAGCAGTGGTCGGGGCCTCACTCCCTACGAGCAGTACTTC.

This chain joins TRBV7-2 and TRBJ2-3; TRBD2 aligns across 14 bases. The trim removed 5 bases at V and 3 bases at J, leaving 4 bases unmatched. The CDR3 has 16 amino acids. CDR1 and CDR2 (germline): SGHTA, FQGNSA. The CDR3 DNA is TGTGCCAGCAGCCCATGGACTAGCGGGGGGACAGATACGCAGTATTTT. It translates to CASSPWTSGGTDTQYF.

CDR3 sequence: CASSPDSAQEPGYTF. The CDR3 bases are TGTGCCAGCTCACCGGACAGTGCGCAAGAACCTGGCTACACCTTC. The chain combines TRBV18 with TRBJ1-2; a possible D gene is TRBD1 (6 bases). The CDR3 contains 15 residues. Germline V CDR1 and CDR2: KGHSH, LQKENI. Deletions cut 3 bases from V and 7 bases from J, with 18 bases between.

The V and J genes are TRBV6-2 or TRBV6-3 and TRBJ2-7, with D possibly TRBD2 on 6 matching bases. Germline V gene lookup returns CDR1 MNHEY and CDR2 SVGEGT. This CDR3 is 15 amino acids long. V lost 2 bases and J 3 bases, leaving 14 bases between the germline ends. The CDR3 loop reads CASSYPRDFFYEQYF. CDR3 nucleotide sequence: TGTGCCAGCAGTTACCCGCGGGACTTCTTCTACGAGCAGTACTTC.

V is TRBV24-1 and J is TRBJ2-3; 8 positions agree with TRBD1. The germline CDR1 and CDR2 sequences are KGHDR and SFDVKD. The CDR3 covers 15 residues. V lost 4 bases to trimming and J lost 3 bases; unmatched junction nucleotides: 5. For the CDR3, the DNA is TGTGCCACCAGTGACCCCGGACAGGGAACAGATACGCAGTATTTT. Its protein is CATSDPGQGTDTQYF.

This sequence joins TRBV7-3 and TRBJ2-1, with D possibly being TRBD1 (6 bases). CDR1 SGHTA and CDR2 FQGTGA come from the germline V gene. This CDR3 has 14 residues. Trimming stripped 5 bases from V and 7 bases from J, with 15 bases between. CDR3 protein: CASSRQATVNEQFF. The CDR3 DNA follows: TGTGCCAGCAGCAGACAGGCGACAGTAAATGAGCAGTTCTTC.

V and J are TRBV3-1 (or the pseudogene TRBV3-2) and TRBJ1-3; D not certain. This CDR3 is built from 13 residues. Per the germline V gene, CDR1 is LGHDT and CDR2 is YNNKEL (reference sequence). V was trimmed by 4 bases and J by 4 bases, leaving 8 bases between them. The CDR3 loop reads CASSLRSGNTIYF. The CDR3 coding sequence is TGTGCCAGCAGCCTCAGATCGGGAAACACCATATATTTT.